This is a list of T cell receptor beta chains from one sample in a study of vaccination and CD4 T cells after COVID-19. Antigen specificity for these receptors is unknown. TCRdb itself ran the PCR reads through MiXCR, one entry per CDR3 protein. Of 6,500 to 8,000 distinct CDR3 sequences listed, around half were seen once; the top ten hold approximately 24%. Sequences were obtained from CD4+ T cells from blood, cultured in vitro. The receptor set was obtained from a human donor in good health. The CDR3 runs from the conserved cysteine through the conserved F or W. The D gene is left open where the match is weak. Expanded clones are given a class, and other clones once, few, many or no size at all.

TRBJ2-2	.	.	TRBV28	TGTGCCAGCAGATCTGGGGGCGGCACCGGGGAGCTGTTTTTT	CASRSGGGTGELFF
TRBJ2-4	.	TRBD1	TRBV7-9	TGTGCCAGCAGCACTAGTGGGTCCAGGGGGAACATTCAGTACTTC	CASSTSGSRGNIQYF
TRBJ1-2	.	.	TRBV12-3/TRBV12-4	TGTGCCAGCAGTCGCCAAGATTTATATGGCTACACCTTC	CASSRQDLYGYTF
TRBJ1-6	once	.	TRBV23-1	TGCGCCAGCAGCCAGGTTTCCGGAGACCCATATAATTCACCCCTCCACTTT	CASSQVSGDPYNSPLHF
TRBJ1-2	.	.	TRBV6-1	TGTGCCAGCAGTGATGTTGCTAACTATGGCTACACCTTC	CASSDVANYGYTF
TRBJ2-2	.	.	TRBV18	TGTGCCAGCTCTCCGCCGTTGCAGCCGAACACCGGGGAGCTGTTTTTT	CASSPPLQPNTGELFF
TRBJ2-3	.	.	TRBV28	TGTGCCAGCAGTTTTACCACAGATACGCAGTATTTT	CASSFTTDTQYF
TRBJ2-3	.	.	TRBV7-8	TGTGCCAGCAGCCAGACCCGGAGGGCTAGCACAGATACGCAGTATTTT	CASSQTRRASTDTQYF
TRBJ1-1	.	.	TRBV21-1	TGTGCCAGCAGCTACCGAACGGGCAGACTGAACACTGAAGCTTTCTTT	CASSYRTGRLNTEAFF
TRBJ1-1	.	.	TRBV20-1	TGCAGTGCTAGAGATTCTCCCGGGAACACTGAAGCTTTCTTT	CSARDSPGNTEAFF
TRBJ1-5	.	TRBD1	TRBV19	TGTGCCAGTAGTTCGTCGACAGGGGTTGGTAGCAATCAGCCCCAGCATTTT	CASSSSTGVGSNQPQHF
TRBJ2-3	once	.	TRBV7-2	TGTGCCAGCAGCCTGCTGGGGGGACCCACAGATACGCAGTATTTT	CASSLLGGPTDTQYF
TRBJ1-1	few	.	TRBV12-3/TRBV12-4	TGTGCCAGCAGTTTATCAGGGGCGGGGAACACTGAAGCTTTCTTT	CASSLSGAGNTEAFF
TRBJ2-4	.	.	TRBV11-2	TGTGCCAGCAGCTTAGGACAGTTACTAGCCAAAAACATTCAGTACTTC	CASSLGQLLAKNIQYF
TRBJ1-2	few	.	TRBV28	TGTGCCAGCAGTCCCCAGGGGCTCTATGGCTACACCTTC	CASSPQGLYGYTF
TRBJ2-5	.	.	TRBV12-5	TGTGCTAGTGGTTTTGATAGGATGAGGGACCCCCGGGGGCAAGAGACCCAGTACTTC	CASGFDRMRDPRGQETQYF
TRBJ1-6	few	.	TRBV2	TGTGCCAGCATCCAGGGACCGATAAATTCACCCCTCCACTTT	CASIQGPINSPLHF
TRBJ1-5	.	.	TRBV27	TGTGCCAGCAGTCCCCAACAGGGTAGTGGCAATCAGCCCCAGCATTTT	CASSPQQGSGNQPQHF
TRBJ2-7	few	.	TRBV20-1	TGCAGTGCTAGTCCATTATCTGTGGGGGGTGAGCAGTACTTC	CSASPLSVGGEQYF
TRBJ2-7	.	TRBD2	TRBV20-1	TGCAGTGCTAGCGCACTAGCGGGAGTAACCTACGAGCAGTACTTC	CSASALAGVTYEQYF
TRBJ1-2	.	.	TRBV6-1	TGTGCCAGCAGCGCGGGGCCGGATAACTATGGCTACACCTTC	CASSAGPDNYGYTF
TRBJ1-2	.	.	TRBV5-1	TGCGCCAGCAGCTTGACAGCCCTGAGGGGTTACACCTTC	CASSLTALRGYTF
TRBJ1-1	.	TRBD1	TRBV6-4	TGTGCCAGCAGTGACTCGGGGGCCGGGACAGGGAAGGCGGAAGCTTTCTTT	CASSDSGAGTGKAEAFF
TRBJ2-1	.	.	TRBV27	TGTGCCAGCAGTCCGGACCCGTCCTTGCGGTACAATGAGCAGTTCTTC	CASSPDPSLRYNEQFF
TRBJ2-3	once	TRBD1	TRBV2	TGTGCCAGCAGAGAGGGGGCTCTTAGTGCAGATACGCAGTATTTT	CASREGALSADTQYF
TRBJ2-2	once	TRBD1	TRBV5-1	TGCGCCAGCAGCTTGTCACCGGGACAGGGCACCGGGGAGCTGTTTTTT	CASSLSPGQGTGELFF
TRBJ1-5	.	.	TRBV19	TGTGCCAGTAGCCTCGCATCGGGGGGAGACCAGCCCCAGCATTTT	CASSLASGGDQPQHF
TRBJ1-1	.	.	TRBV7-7	TGTGCCAGCAGCTTATCTCTGAACACTGAAGCTTTCTTT	CASSLSLNTEAFF
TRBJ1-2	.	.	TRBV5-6	TGTGCCAGCAGCTCGACACCCGGGCTTCGCGAGGGCTACACCTTC	CASSSTPGLREGYTF
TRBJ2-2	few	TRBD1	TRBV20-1	TGCAGTGCTTCACAGGGGCCCGGGGAGCTGTTTTTT	CSASQGPGELFF
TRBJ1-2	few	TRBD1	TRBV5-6	TGTGCCAGCAGCTTGGACGGGACAGGGTATTATGGCTACACCTTC	CASSLDGTGYYGYTF
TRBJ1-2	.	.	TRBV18	TGTGCCAGCTCACGCCTGGGGGCAGAGGGGTATGGCTACACCTTC	CASSRLGAEGYGYTF
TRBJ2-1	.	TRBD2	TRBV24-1	TGTGCCACCAGTGAGGGGGGGCTAGCGGGAGGGGGTGAGCAGTTCTTC	CATSEGGLAGGGEQFF
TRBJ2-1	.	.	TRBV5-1	TGCGCCAGCAGCTCGGGACTCCGGGAGCCTAATGAGCAGTTCTTC	CASSSGLREPNEQFF
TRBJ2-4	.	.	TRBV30	TGTGCCTGGAGTGTTGGGGGGGCTGCCAAAAACATTCAGTACTTC	CAWSVGGAAKNIQYF
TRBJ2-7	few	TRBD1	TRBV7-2	TGTGCCAGCAGTTCACCGGGACAGGGACCCCACGAGCAGTACTTC	CASSSPGQGPHEQYF
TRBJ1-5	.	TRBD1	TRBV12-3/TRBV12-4	TGTGCCAGCAGTTCGACAGGGCTCGGCAATCAGCCCCAGCATTTT	CASSSTGLGNQPQHF